These 10 T cell receptor beta chains were sequenced from one sample in a study of Tregs in tolerant kidney transplant recipients. Libraries were prepared by immunoSEQ multiplex PCR; TCRdb keeps only in-frame clonotypes and omits some of them. The sample includes around 85,000 clones, roughly 90% of them seen just once. Sequencing used Tregs from blood, obtained before the transplant. The receptors originated from a human donor who received a combined kidney and bone marrow transplant.

V usage is TRBV19 and J usage is TRBJ2-3, with D tentatively TRBD1 (6 bases). In germline, CDR1 is LNHDA, CDR2 SQIVND (reference sequence). This CDR3 has 14 residues. V gave up 5 bases and J gave up 5 bases, with 14 bases separating them. The CDR3 loop reads CASSFMGAGDTQYF. In DNA, the CDR3 is TGTGCCAGTAGTTTCATGGGGGCGGGAGATACGCAGTATTTT.

The CDR3 region has the DNA TGTGCCAGCAGCTCAACAGGGTTAGATACGCAGTATTTT. Translated, it gives CASSSTGLDTQYF. The chain is built from TRBV7-3 and TRBJ2-3; possibly TRBD1 for D (6 bases). Deletions cut 4 bases from V and 5 bases from J, with 10 bases between. The CDR3 is 13 residues long. The germline CDR1 and CDR2 sequences are SGHTA and FQGTGA.

J is TRBJ2-1 and V is TRBV9, with D perhaps TRBD2 (6 bases). Looked up from germline, CDR1 is SGDLS and CDR2 is YYNGEE. This CDR3 is built from 13 residues. The V end was cut by 3 bases, the J end by 9 bases, with 13 bases between. The CDR3 nucleotides are TGTGCCAGCAGCGGGGGGGTTCGCGGTGAGCAGTTCTTC. This translates into CASSGGVRGEQFF.

The genes are TRBV7-6 and TRBJ2-7, with unresolved D. The CDR3 has 15 amino acids. Trimming removed 3 bases at V and 2 bases at J, with 14 bases between. The germline CDR1 and CDR2 sequences are SGHVS and FNYEAQ. DNA of the CDR3: TGTGCCAGCAGCTTTATGGCGGAAGGCACCTACGAGCAGTACTTC. Translated, it gives CASSFMAEGTYEQYF.

The rearrangement links TRBV9 to TRBJ1-2, with TRBD1 matching 7 bases. V shed 0 bases and J 4 bases; nucleotides not matched to a gene: 9. The CDR3 spans 16 residues. In germline, CDR1 is SGDLS, CDR2 YYNGEE. CDR3 sequence: CASSVGWDSPGYGYTF. The DNA for the CDR3 is TGTGCCAGCAGCGTAGGCTGGGACAGTCCAGGCTATGGCTACACCTTC.

The chain uses TRBV10-2 and TRBJ1-4; 7 bases match TRBD1. V was pared by 7 bases and J by 0 bases, with 11 bases of the junction left unmatched. Germline lookup yields CDR1 WSHSY and CDR2 SAAADI. The CDR3 spans 17 residues. The CDR3 loop reads CASMGSIGGATNEKLFF. The CDR3 DNA sequence: TGCGCCAGCATGGGAAGTATAGGGGGCGCAACTAATGAAAAACTGTTTTTT.

The chain is built from TRBV27 and TRBJ2-7; D unclear. V dropped 2 bases and J dropped 1 base, with 15 bases sitting between them. Germline V gene sequence: CDR1 MNHEY, CDR2 SMNVEV (reference sequence). This CDR3 comprises 16 residues. The CDR3 bases are TGTGCCAGCAGTTTAAACCCCCGACGTCTTTCCTACGAGCAGTACTTC. Translation: CASSLNPRRLSYEQYF.

This rearrangement joins TRBV7-8 to TRBJ2-5, with D perhaps matching TRBD1 or TRBD2 (7 bases each). This CDR3 comprises 15 residues. V was trimmed by 7 bases and J by 5 bases, leaving 20 bases between them. Per the germline V gene, CDR1 is SGHVS and CDR2 is FQNEAQ. CDR3 sequence reads: CASTLRGGAWETQYF. In DNA, the CDR3 is TGTGCCAGCACTCTCAGGGGGGGGGCCTGGGAGACCCAGTACTTC.

V usage is TRBV4-3 and J usage is TRBJ2-7, with 7 bases aligning to TRBD1. The V gene end was trimmed by 5 bases and the J gene end by 2 bases; junction bases not matched to a gene: 3. This CDR3 is 13 amino acids long. CDR1 is LGHNA and CDR2 is YSLEER in the germline V gene. The CDR3 is CASSRDRTYEQYF. Here the CDR3 DNA reads TGCGCCAGCAGCAGGGACAGAACCTACGAGCAGTACTTC.

In its sample, this clone was seen once. V and J are TRBV30 and TRBJ1-1, with 7 bases identical to TRBD1. CDR1 GTSNPN and CDR2 SVGIG come from the germline V gene (reference sequence). V lost 0 bases and J lost 6; bases outside the gene matches: 7. This CDR3 comprises 14 residues. CDR3 nucleotide sequence: TGTGCCTGGAGTGTGACAGGGCCTAACGCTGAAGCTTTCTTT. As protein: CAWSVTGPNAEAFF.